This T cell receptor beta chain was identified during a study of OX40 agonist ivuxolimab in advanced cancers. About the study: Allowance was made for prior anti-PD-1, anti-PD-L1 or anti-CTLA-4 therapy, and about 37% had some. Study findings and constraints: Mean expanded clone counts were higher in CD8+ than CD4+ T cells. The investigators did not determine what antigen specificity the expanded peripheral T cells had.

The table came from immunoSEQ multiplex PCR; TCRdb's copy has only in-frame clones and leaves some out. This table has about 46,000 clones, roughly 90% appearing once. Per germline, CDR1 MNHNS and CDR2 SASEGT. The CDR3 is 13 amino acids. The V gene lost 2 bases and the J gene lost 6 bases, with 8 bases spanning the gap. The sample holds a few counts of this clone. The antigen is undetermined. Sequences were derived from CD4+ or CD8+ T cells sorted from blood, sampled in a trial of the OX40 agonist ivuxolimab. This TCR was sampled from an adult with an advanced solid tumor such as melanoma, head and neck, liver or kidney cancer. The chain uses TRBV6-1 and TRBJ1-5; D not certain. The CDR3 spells CASSEHRGQPQHF. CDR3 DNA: TGTGCCAGCAGTGAACATCGTGGTCAGCCCCAGCATTTT.